This TCR beta chain was identified during a study of blood T cells in healthy people across ages. Turning to the study itself: There was about one barcoded beta molecule captured by template switching per two T cells.

Aged about 6 to 100, donors were systemically healthy Caucasians from Russia. Combining a sample-barcoded 5' primer with a J-beta primer mix, a second PCR ran for about 7 to 11 cycles. One entry per CDR3 protein results from TCRdb running MiXCR on the 5' RACE reads. The sample carries 1.5 million to 2 million distinct CDR3 sequences, 40% to 55% recorded once. Germline trimming cut 7 bases from V and 5 bases from J; bases unmatched to any gene: 4. This CDR3 comprises 14 residues. Germline V gene data show CDR1 as SNHLY and CDR2 as FYNNEI. There are a few counts of this clonotype. The sample consisted of blood. This receptor was obtained from a woman in her thirties or forties in good health. The rearrangement uses TRBV2 and TRBJ2-1; 11 nucleotides align to TRBD2. The CDR3 spells CASIGTSGNNEQFF. For the CDR3, the DNA is TGTGCCAGCATTGGGACTAGCGGAAACAATGAGCAGTTCTTC. The whole variable domain, remainder taken from reference TRBV2 and TRBJ2-1, is EPEVTQTPSHQVTQMGQEVILRCVPISNHLYFYWYRQILGQKVEFLVSFYNNEISEKSEIFDDQFSVERPDGSNFTLKIRSTKLEDSAMYFCASIGTSGNNEQFFGPGTRLTVL.